The sample holds a few counts of the clone carrying this T cell receptor beta chain. The data originate from a study of early T cells in non-severe SARS-CoV-2 infection. Unique molecular identifiers were added to individual cDNA molecules. TCRdb independently ran MiXCR on the 5' RACE reads; one entry per CDR3 protein. The sample comprises roughly 69,000 distinct CDR3 sequences, approximately 9.2% of which are singletons, and roughly 13% rests with the top ten. The sample consisted of whole blood, taken at baseline. This clonotype was obtained from an adult who was a healthcare worker with PCR-confirmed SARS-CoV-2 infection or an uninfected control (not recorded which).

CDR3 DNA sequence: TGTGCCACCAGAGGACAGGGGGCGGGAGAGACCCAGTACTTC. Amino acid sequence: CATRGQGAGETQYF. The V call is TRBV24-1, the J call TRBJ2-5, with 11 nucleotides matching TRBD1. V gave up 7 bases and J gave up 4 bases; unmatched junction bases: 4. In germline, CDR1 is KGHDR, CDR2 SFDVKD. The CDR3 consists of 14 residues.